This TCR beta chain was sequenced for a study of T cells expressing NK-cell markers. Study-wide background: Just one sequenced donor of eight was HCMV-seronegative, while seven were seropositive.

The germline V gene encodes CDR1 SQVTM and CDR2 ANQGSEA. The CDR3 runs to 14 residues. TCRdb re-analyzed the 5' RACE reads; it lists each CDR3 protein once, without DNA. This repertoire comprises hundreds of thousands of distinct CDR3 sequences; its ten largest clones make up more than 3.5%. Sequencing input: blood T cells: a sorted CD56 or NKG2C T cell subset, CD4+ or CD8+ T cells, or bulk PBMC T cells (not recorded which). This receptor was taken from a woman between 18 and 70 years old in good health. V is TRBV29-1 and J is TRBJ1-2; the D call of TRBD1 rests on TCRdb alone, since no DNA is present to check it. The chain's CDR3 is CSVTPPGQNRGYTF.